This is a list of T cell receptor beta chains from one sample in a study of shared clonotypes between healthy human individuals. Generated by immunoSEQ multiplex PCR, the TCRdb table keeps only in-frame clones and is missing some. The table records about a million clones, 65% to 80% of them present only once. The sample was memory CD4+ T cells sorted from blood. The receptor source for this set is a man in his late teens or twenties in good health. Each CDR3 is given with its conserved first and last residue. The order of the fields is J gene, clone size, V gene, CDR3 protein. The size field is filled for only some rows; it gives once, few, many or a size class.

>TRBJ2-7|.|TRBV7-2
CASSNPGQPTKQYF
>TRBJ1-4|.|TRBV11-2
CASSRGTGGGEKLFF
>TRBJ2-3|many|TRBV7-6
CASSFDGRGVTDTQYF
>TRBJ2-1|.|TRBV4-2
CASSQGGTSVYNEQFF
>TRBJ2-5|.|TRBV20-1
CSAVRGETQYF
>TRBJ2-7|.|TRBV30
CAWSGGLPYEQYF
>TRBJ1-2|.|TRBV30
CAWSTAYSVYGYTF
>TRBJ2-1|.|TRBV10-1
CASSESLAGEGNEQFF
>TRBJ2-6|.|TRBV27
CASTSDGRFARFSGANVLTF
>TRBJ2-2|.|TRBV29-1
CSVYGSRNTGELFF
>TRBJ2-7|few|TRBV10-2
CASSESGFAYEQYF
>TRBJ1-2|few|TRBV19
CASSPGQTFYGYTF
>TRBJ2-7|.|TRBV6-5
CASSLGLGAYEQYF
>TRBJ1-2|.|TRBV29-1
CSVEAPQNYGYTF
>TRBJ1-1|.|TRBV7-9
CASSLSETKAFF
>TRBJ2-4|.|TRBV30
CAWSRVGANIQYF
>TRBJ2-6|.|TRBV4-2
CASSQEVPGSSGANVLTF
>TRBJ2-1|.|TRBV6-1
CASSEAPGTKYNEQFF
>TRBJ1-3|once|TRBV10-1
CASRPDRDAGNTIYF
>TRBJ1-1|.|TRBV5-1
CASSLGQVNTEAFF
>TRBJ2-3|.|TRBV11-2
CASSSGLAGGQDTQYF
>TRBJ1-5|few|TRBV28
CASSRGDRSNQPQHF
>.|.|TRBV6-6
CASSDYSYEQYF
>TRBJ1-3|.|TRBV11-2
CASSLGNSGNTIYF
>TRBJ2-5|.|TRBV7-2
CASSSSPVETQYF
>TRBJ2-7|.|TRBV6-1
CAGGRGEAYEQYF
>TRBJ2-2|.|TRBV10-3
CAISRGFAGELFF
>TRBJ2-1|.|TRBV5-4
CASSSTGSSYNEQFF
>TRBJ1-6|few|TRBV5-6
CASSSMGQGGNSPLHF
>TRBJ2-2|.|TRBV4-3
CASSQEGLTNTGELFF
>TRBJ1-6|.|TRBV7-2
CASSRDRGRSPLHF
>TRBJ2-7|few|TRBV27
CASSLSGRNTYEQYF
>TRBJ2-1|.|TRBV14
CASSHTTGTRSYNEQFF
>TRBJ1-1|.|TRBV20-1
CSASPEFEAFF
>TRBJ2-6|.|TRBV5-4
CASKPQGRGANVLTF
>TRBJ2-7|.|TRBV10-3
CATVPGESYEQYF
>TRBJ2-1|.|TRBV11-2
CASSLGGAVYNEQFF
>TRBJ1-2|.|TRBV5-1
CASSRDRTNYGYTF
>TRBJ2-7|.|TRBV7-8
CASSLELGTYEQYF
>TRBJ1-2|.|TRBV2
CASSGRNNYGYTF
>TRBJ2-2|few|TRBV10-3
CATTASLNTGELFF
>TRBJ1-4|.|TRBV6-1
CASTKYSSGKEKLFF
>TRBJ1-1|.|TRBV9
CASSLTGATEAFF
>TRBJ2-1|.|TRBV5-1
CASSSRDRRNSYNEQFF
>TRBJ2-2|.|TRBV4-1
CASSQNPGQNTGELFF
>TRBJ2-1|.|TRBV2
CASREGQPRGYNEQFF
>TRBJ1-6|.|TRBV7-9
CASSSASNSPLHF
>TRBJ2-1|.|TRBV13
CASSFVGGRNEQFF